One and the same sample provided the 29 T cell receptor beta chains below, sequenced in a study of PD-L1 blockade in urothelial cancer. Libraries were prepared by immunoSEQ multiplex PCR; TCRdb keeps only in-frame clonotypes and omits some of them. Among about 48,000 clones, roughly 80% were seen once, and the ten largest hold just over 8.5%. Sample time point: peripheral blood 6 weeks after treatment start. The source material was PBMCs, sampled around atezolizumab (anti-PD-L1) treatment. The receptors here all came from a man between 65 and 80 years old with urothelial cancer.

This rearrangement joins TRBV28 to TRBJ2-7; the match to TRBD1 covers 7 bases. The CDR3 is made up of 13 amino acids. Trimming at V came to 5 bases and at J to 2 bases, leaving 3 bases not matched to a gene. The germline V gene has CDR1 MDHEN and CDR2 SYDVKM. CDR3 in DNA: TGTGCCAGCAGTACACAGGGGACCTACGAGCAGTACTTC. This sequence encodes CASSTQGTYEQYF.

The chain links TRBV4-1 to TRBJ2-5; D possibly corresponds to TRBD2 (7 bases). The V and J ends lost 0 bases and 5 bases respectively, with 10 bases between them. Germline CDR1 MGHRA, CDR2 YSYEKL. This CDR3 is 14 amino acids long. CDR3 amino acids: CASSQEQGGETQYF. CDR3 in DNA: TGCGCCAGCAGCCAAGAACAGGGAGGGGAGACCCAGTACTTC.

The chain uses TRBV2 and TRBJ2-2; 9 bases are shared with TRBD2. J was trimmed by 6 bases and V by 2 bases; bases with no gene match: 7. Looked up from germline, CDR1 is SNHLY and CDR2 is FYNNEI. The CDR3 is made up of 16 amino acids. This chain's CDR3 is CASSEWGLAGPGELFF. The CDR3 nucleotides read TGTGCCAGCAGTGAATGGGGACTAGCTGGGCCCGGGGAGCTGTTTTTT.

The V and J genes are TRBV28 and TRBJ1-1; TRBD1 aligns across 7 bases. V shed 4 bases, J shed 3 bases, and the junction held 8 bases outside the gene matches. Germline CDR1 reads MDHEN; CDR2 reads SYDVKM. The CDR3 consists of 15 residues. The CDR3 DNA sequence: TGTGCCAGCAGTTCATCGACAGGGCTGGACACTGAAGCTTTCTTT. Its translation: CASSSSTGLDTEAFF.

This chain uses TRBV5-1 with TRBJ2-1; D is perhaps TRBD1 (5 bases). This CDR3 spans 14 amino acids. Trimming shortened V by 5 bases and J by 5 bases, and 14 bases separated the two germline ends. Germline V gene sequence: CDR1 SGHRS, CDR2 YFSETQ. The DNA for the CDR3 is TGCGCCAGCAGTGCCGAGGCAGGGAACAATGAGCAGTTCTTC. It yields the protein CASSAEAGNNEQFF.

A few counts support this clone. The V gene is TRBV7-9, the J gene TRBJ1-2; D gene uncertain. Trimming removed 4 bases from V and 6 bases from J, with 15 bases in between. This CDR3 comprises 14 residues. Germline V gene data show CDR1 as SEHNR and CDR2 as FQNEAQ (reference sequence). The CDR3 coding sequence is TGTGCCAGCAGCTCCTCGAGAGGAGGCGATGGCTACACCTTC. This codes for CASSSSRGGDGYTF.

The V and J genes are TRBV5-6 and TRBJ2-5, with 9 bases lining up with TRBD2. Per germline, CDR1 SGHDT and CDR2 YYEEEE. CDR3 length: 14 residues. V gave up 6 bases and J gave up 5 bases; unmatched junction bases: 8. The CDR3 nucleotides are TGTGCCAGCAATCCGTTAGCGGGAGTGGAGACCCAGTACTTC. This codes for CASNPLAGVETQYF.

This sequence joins TRBV11-2 and TRBJ2-5; maybe TRBD2 (6 bases). CDR3 length equals 14 residues. Trimming took 5 bases from V and 5 from J, leaving 15 bases between them. Germline assignment: CDR1 SGHAT and CDR2 FQNNGV. The CDR3 loop is CASSLGPGRETQYF. The CDR3 DNA reads as TGTGCCAGCAGCCTGGGGCCAGGGAGGGAGACCCAGTACTTC.

The rearrangement links TRBV5-1 to TRBJ2-7, with 8 bases identical to TRBD2. Germline V gene sequence: CDR1 SGHRS, CDR2 YFSETQ. J gave up 2 bases and V 2 bases, and 3 bases lay outside the gene matches. CDR3 size: 14 residues. The CDR3 coding sequence is TGCGCCAGCAGCTTTAGCGGGGCTCCCTACGAGCAGTACTTC. Protein product: CASSFSGAPYEQYF.

The chain employs TRBV19 and TRBJ1-5, with D possibly matching TRBD1 (5 bases). The CDR3 spans 15 residues. Germline V gives CDR1 LNHDA, CDR2 SQIVND (reference sequence). V lost 4 bases, J lost 0 bases, and 10 bases lay in between. This chain's CDR3 is CASSSRVNSNQPQHF. The CDR3 region has the DNA TGTGCCAGTAGTAGCAGGGTTAATAGCAATCAGCCCCAGCATTTT.

V gene TRBV19 combines with J gene TRBJ2-1; 7 nucleotides match TRBD1. This CDR3 is built from 16 residues. Germline V gives CDR1 LNHDA, CDR2 SQIVND (reference sequence). J gave up 6 bases and V 1 base, and 9 bases lay outside the gene matches. Written as DNA, the CDR3 is TGTGCCAGTAGTATAGTTTCAGGGGGTAGGGTCAATGAGCAGTTCTTC. This translates into CASSIVSGGRVNEQFF.

This clone was counted once. The CDR3 spells CASSDSLSSGSRFF. CDR3 sequence (DNA): TGTGCCAGCAGTGACTCCTTATCTAGCGGGAGTAGGTTCTTC. The J gene is TRBJ2-1, the V gene TRBV6-4; 10 nucleotides align to TRBD2. This CDR3 has 14 amino acids. Losses at the gene ends were 0 bases for V and 15 bases for J; bases not matched to a gene: 8. Germline values: CDR1 MRHNA, CDR2 SNTAGT.

This rearrangement joins TRBV25-1 to TRBJ1-1; the D is unclear. The germline CDR1 and CDR2 sequences are MGHDK and SYGVNS. The CDR3 length is 16 residues. Deletions cut 0 bases from V and 2 bases from J, with 13 bases between. This CDR3 is CASSEYSAGLNTEAFF. CDR3 DNA: TGTGCCAGCAGTGAATATTCTGCGGGGTTAAACACTGAAGCTTTCTTT.

This clone has more than one count but fewer than ten. The CDR3 bases are TGTGCCTGGACCAGACTAGCGGGAGCCGGGGAGCTGTTTTTT. It is translated as CAWTRLAGAGELFF. The chain combines TRBV30 with TRBJ2-2; 12 positions agree with TRBD2. From germline, CDR1 is GTSNPN and CDR2 SVGIG (reference sequence). The CDR3 is 14 amino acids. The trim removed 4 bases at V and 6 bases at J, leaving 3 bases unmatched.

The chain couples TRBV28 to TRBJ1-5, with TRBD1 as a possible D gene (6 bases). Germline V lookup: CDR1 MDHEN, CDR2 SYDVKM. The V gene lost 5 bases and the J gene lost 3 bases, with 14 bases spanning the gap. The CDR3 extends over 15 amino acids. The CDR3 DNA follows: TGTGCCAGCAGTCCTACCGGGACATTCAATCAGCCCCAGCATTTT. Protein product: CASSPTGTFNQPQHF.

The chain carries TRBV18 and TRBJ2-6; TRBD1 matches at 7 bases. The CDR3 has 16 amino acids. J lost 0 bases, V lost 6 bases, and 5 bases had no gene match. Germline V CDR1 and CDR2: KGHSH, LQKENI. The CDR3: CASSPTGASGANVLTF. The CDR3 DNA reads TGTGCCAGCTCCCCTACAGGGGCCTCTGGGGCCAACGTCCTGACTTTC. Combining the CDR3 with reference TRBV18 and TRBJ2-6 gives the whole variable domain NAGVMQNPRHLVRRRGQEARLRCSPMKGHSHVYWYRQLPEEGLKFMVYLQKENIIDESGMPKERFSAEFPKEGPSILRIQQVVRGDSAAYFCASSPTGASGANVLTFGAGSRLTVL.

The chain carries TRBV14 and TRBJ2-1, with unresolved D. The CDR3 length is 13 residues. The V end lost 3 bases, the J end lost 6 bases, and 9 bases lay between the germline ends. CDR1 is SGHDN, CDR2 FVKESK, per germline. Here the CDR3 DNA reads TGTGCCAGCAGCCAGCGACACCCCAATGAGCAGTTCTTC. Amino acids: CASSQRHPNEQFF.

The rearrangement links TRBV27 to TRBJ2-7; D unresolved. The CDR3 runs 11 residues. V was shortened by 5 bases and J by 4 bases, with 6 bases between the two germline ends. Germline CDR1 reads MNHEY; CDR2 reads SMNVEV (reference sequence). The CDR3 loop reads CASSPGYEQYF. CDR3 DNA sequence: TGTGCCAGCAGTCCAGGTTACGAGCAGTACTTC.

This clone turned up a few times. This sequence joins TRBV28 and TRBJ2-3, with D perhaps matching TRBD2 (6 bases). CDR3 length: 19 amino acids. The germline V and J ends were trimmed by 2 bases and 4 bases, with 25 bases remaining between them. From germline, CDR1 is MDHEN and CDR2 SYDVKM. CDR3 nucleotide sequence: TGTGCCAGCAGTTTAAGGGCTAGCGCCTTCACGGGTCTTGCAGATACGCAGTATTTT. Amino acids: CASSLRASAFTGLADTQYF.

V is TRBV19 and J is TRBJ1-5, with TRBD1 matching over 7 bases. V trimming: 1 base; J trimming: 6 bases; junction bases outside the gene matches: 6. CDR1 and CDR2 from the germline V gene are LNHDA and SQIVND (reference sequence). The CDR3 contains 15 residues. CDR3 protein: CASSIGGQEGQPQHF. CDR3 coding DNA: TGTGCCAGTAGTATAGGAGGACAGGAAGGTCAGCCCCAGCATTTT.

The V call is TRBV5-1, the J call TRBJ2-2; 8 bases match TRBD1. The CDR3 extends over 16 amino acids. The germline gives CDR1 SGHRS, CDR2 YFSETQ. V lost 4 bases, J lost 1 base, and 6 bases stayed unmatched. The CDR3 sequence: CASSLRQGRNTGELFF. CDR3 DNA: TGCGCCAGCAGCCTTCGACAGGGGCGGAACACCGGGGAGCTGTTTTTT. The full variable domain, rest sourced from reference TRBV5-1 and TRBJ2-2, is KAGVTQTPRYLIKTRGQQVTLSCSPISGHRSVSWYQQTPGQGLQFLFEYFSETQRNKGNFPGRFSGRQFSNSRSEMNVSTLELGDSALYLCASSLRQGRNTGELFFGEGSRLTVL.

A note on this clone: Other DNA sequences of this sample code for an identical CDR3. J is TRBJ2-2 and V is TRBV27; TRBD2 aligns across 12 bases. CDR1 is MNHEY and CDR2 is SMNVEV in the germline V gene (reference sequence). The ends lost 6 bases at V and 4 bases at J; junction bases unmatched: 0. The CDR3 is made up of 14 amino acids. The CDR3 DNA reads TGTGCCAGCAGACTAGCGGGAGGCACCGGGGAGCTGTTTTTT. This gives the protein CASRLAGGTGELFF.

V is TRBV11-2 and J is TRBJ1-1; 7 bases are shared with TRBD1. This CDR3 is 14 amino acids long. Per germline, CDR1 SGHAT and CDR2 FQNNGV. Losses at the gene ends were 3 bases for V and 5 bases for J; bases not matched to a gene: 6. Here the CDR3 reads CASSFTGVQTEAFF. Written as DNA, the CDR3 is TGTGCCAGCAGCTTTACAGGGGTCCAGACTGAAGCTTTCTTT.

The chain has TRBV7-8 and TRBJ2-2; 8 bases map to TRBD2. The V and J ends lost 5 bases and 4 bases, in that order; junction bases with no gene match: 6. The CDR3 has 15 amino acids. Per germline, CDR1 SGHVS and CDR2 FQNEAQ. The CDR3 sequence: CASSLRTSPTGELFF. CDR3 nucleotide sequence: TGTGCCAGCAGCCTAAGGACTAGCCCCACCGGGGAGCTGTTTTTT.

CDR3: CASSQSFRLGLAGRDYNEQFF. The CDR3, as DNA: TGCGCCAGCAGCCAATCCTTTAGGCTGGGACTAGCGGGAAGGGACTACAATGAGCAGTTCTTC. This chain uses TRBV4-1 with TRBJ2-1, with 13 bases lining up with TRBD2. Germline V CDR1 and CDR2: MGHRA, YSYEKL. CDR3 length: 21 amino acids. Trimming cost V 2 bases and J 3 bases; bases outside gene matches: 16.

The gene calls are TRBV18 and TRBJ2-1, with D unclear. The CDR3 is 13 amino acids. Trimming pared 3 bases from V and 3 bases from J, leaving 6 bases between. Germline CDR1 reads KGHSH; CDR2 reads LQKENI. This chain's CDR3 is CASSPSYYNEQFF. DNA of the CDR3: TGTGCCAGCTCACCGAGCTACTACAATGAGCAGTTCTTC.

The chain links TRBV12-5 to TRBJ2-7, with 8 bases fitting TRBD2. Germline V gene data show CDR1 as LGHNT and CDR2 as FRNRAP. V trimming: 7 bases; J trimming: 4 bases; junction bases outside the gene matches: 6. The CDR3 is 13 residues long. The CDR3: CASAFGGGYEQYF. The CDR3, as DNA: TGTGCTAGTGCTTTCGGCGGGGGGTACGAGCAGTACTTC.

This chain uses TRBV5-1 with TRBJ2-1; 11 bases map to TRBD2. V lost 3 bases to trimming and J lost 4 bases; unmatched junction nucleotides: 9. The V gene's germline CDR1 is SGHRS and CDR2 YFSETQ. The CDR3 sequence is 17 residues long. In DNA form, the CDR3 reads TGCGCCAGCAGCTCGACCCTGACTAGCGGGGCTTACAATGAGCAGTTCTTC. Translated, it gives CASSSTLTSGAYNEQFF.

This clone was recorded only once. The J gene is TRBJ2-7, the V gene TRBV11-2, with TRBD2 matching over 10 bases. The germline V gene encodes CDR1 SGHAT and CDR2 FQNNGV. The CDR3 totals 14 residues. Trimming at V came to 3 bases and at J to 3 bases, leaving 2 bases not matched to a gene. CDR3 bases: TGTGCCAGCAGCTTCGGACTAGCGGACTACGAGCAGTACTTC. Residues: CASSFGLADYEQYF.